Presented here are 14 T cell receptor beta chains from one specimen sequenced in a study of blood T cell repertoires in COVID-19. Libraries were prepared by immunoSEQ multiplex PCR; TCRdb keeps only in-frame clonotypes and omits some of them. Here the sample spans over 25,000 clones, 89% being singletons. Sequencing was performed on peripheral blood. These receptors were taken from a human donor in a cohort sampled during active COVID-19.

This chain links TRBV11-2 with TRBJ2-3, with D possibly being TRBD2 (6 bases). Germline V gives CDR1 SGHAT, CDR2 FQNNGV. Trimming cost V 5 bases and J 8 bases, with 14 bases left between them. The CDR3 contains 13 residues. In DNA, the CDR3 is TGTGCCAGCAGCCTCTCCAGGGAGGTTACGCAGTATTTT. Amino acid sequence: CASSLSREVTQYF. The full variable domain, completed using reference TRBV11-2 and TRBJ2-3, is EAGVAQSPRYKIIEKRQSVAFWCNPISGHATLYWYQQILGQGPKLLIQFQNNGVVDDSQLPKDRFSAERLKGVDSTLKIQPAKLEDSAVYLCASSLSREVTQYFGPGTRLTVL.

This sequence joins TRBV7-8 and TRBJ1-6; D is ambiguous. V lost 2 bases to trimming and J lost 7 bases, with 12 bases between them. Germline-derived CDR1 and CDR2 are SGHVS and FQNEAQ. The CDR3 spans 15 residues. The CDR3 is CASSLLGDTNSPLHF. CDR3 sequence (DNA): TGTGCCAGCAGCTTATTAGGAGATACGAATTCACCCCTCCACTTT.

V usage is TRBV28 and J usage is TRBJ1-6; D gene uncertain. The CDR3 covers 19 residues. V lost 6 bases and J lost 0, with 21 bases in between. Per germline, CDR1 MDHEN and CDR2 SYDVKM. This CDR3 reads CASSTFYPQVPSYNSPLHF. The DNA of the CDR3 is TGTGCCAGCAGCACGTTCTACCCCCAGGTACCCTCCTATAATTCACCCCTCCACTTT.

The gene calls are TRBV11-2 and TRBJ1-3; 8 nucleotides agree with TRBD1. This CDR3 is 13 amino acids long. The ends lost 7 bases at V and 7 bases at J; junction bases unmatched: 6. Germline values: CDR1 SGHAT, CDR2 FQNNGV. CDR3 in amino acids: CASTIQGGNTIYF. In nucleotides, the CDR3 is TGTGCCAGCACCATACAGGGGGGGAACACCATATATTTT.

The V call is TRBV28, the J call TRBJ1-3; 7 positions agree with TRBD1. Germline assignment: CDR1 MDHEN and CDR2 SYDVKM. The J segment lost 0 bases and the V segment lost 6 bases, leaving 5 bases of the junction unmatched. CDR3 length: 15 amino acids. DNA of the CDR3: TGTGCCAGCAGGCAGGACAGGACCTCTGGAAACACCATATATTTT. Translated, it gives CASRQDRTSGNTIYF.

The chain uses TRBV6-5 and TRBJ2-5; a possible D gene is TRBD2 (6 bases). V was pared by 6 bases and J by 7 bases, with 12 bases between. CDR3 size: 12 residues. Per the germline V gene, CDR1 is MNHEY and CDR2 is SVGAGI. CDR3 DNA sequence: TGTGCCAGCAGGGGGGGTCTGGGGACCCAGTACTTC. This sequence encodes CASRGGLGTQYF.

The gene calls are TRBV19 and TRBJ2-1; 9 nucleotides align to TRBD1. V lost 4 bases to trimming and J lost 7 bases; unmatched junction nucleotides: 5. The CDR3 has 14 residues. Germline CDR1 is LNHDA and CDR2 is SQIVND (reference sequence). CDR3 protein: CASSTDRGGNEQFF. The DNA for the CDR3 is TGTGCCAGTAGTACCGACAGGGGGGGGAATGAGCAGTTCTTC. Full variable domain (missing parts from reference TRBV19 and TRBJ2-1): DGGITQSPKYLFRKEGQNVTLSCEQNLNHDAMYWYRQDPGQGLRLIYYSQIVNDFQKGDIAEGYSVSREKKESFPLTVTSAQKNPTAFYLCASSTDRGGNEQFFGPGTRLTVL.

The chain carries TRBV13 and TRBJ1-5; D gene unclear. The CDR3 spans 13 residues. CDR1 and CDR2 from the germline V gene are PRHDT and FYEKMQ (reference sequence). V lost 3 bases and J lost 3, with 6 bases in between. The chain's CDR3 is CASSFGDNQPQHF. The CDR3 DNA follows: TGTGCCAGCAGCTTCGGGGACAATCAGCCCCAGCATTTT.

The chain employs TRBV18 and TRBJ2-3, with D possibly TRBD2 on 6 matching bases. The germline gives CDR1 KGHSH, CDR2 LQKENI. V was shortened by 6 bases and J by 5 bases, with 21 bases between the two germline ends. The CDR3 extends over 16 amino acids. CDR3 in DNA: TGTGCCAGCTCCCCTCTACGGGACTCTGGGGGAGATACGCAGTATTTT. Translation: CASSPLRDSGGDTQYF. The entire variable domain, with the rest obtained from reference TRBV18 and TRBJ2-3, is as follows: NAGVMQNPRHLVRRRGQEARLRCSPMKGHSHVYWYRQLPEEGLKFMVYLQKENIIDESGMPKERFSAEFPKEGPSILRIQQVVRGDSAAYFCASSPLRDSGGDTQYFGPGTRLTVL.

This chain joins TRBV19 and TRBJ2-7, with 9 bases lining up with TRBD2. The CDR3 is made up of 12 amino acids. Germline assignment: CDR1 LNHDA and CDR2 SQIVND (reference sequence). V lost 11 bases to trimming and J lost 2 bases; unmatched junction nucleotides: 4. CDR3 region: CAVAGGAYEQYF. The CDR3 nucleotides read TGTGCCGTTGCGGGGGGGGCCTACGAGCAGTACTTC.

This sequence joins TRBV13 and TRBJ2-2; 8 nucleotides align to TRBD1. Germline V gene lookup returns CDR1 PRHDT and CDR2 FYEKMQ (reference sequence). This CDR3 comprises 16 residues. The V gene end was trimmed by 4 bases and the J gene end by 4 bases; junction bases not matched to a gene: 8. As DNA, the CDR3 is TGTGCCAGCAGCTATTGGGGACAGGCCATCACCGGGGAGCTGTTTTTT. It is translated as CASSYWGQAITGELFF.

This chain joins TRBV5-1 and TRBJ1-2; the match to TRBD1 covers 12 bases. Germline V gene sequence: CDR1 SGHRS, CDR2 YFSETQ. V lost 3 bases and J lost 4; bases outside the gene matches: 13. This CDR3 region has 18 residues. The CDR3 loop is CASSSLPGQGARSYGYTF. As DNA, the CDR3 is TGCGCCAGCAGCTCCCTGCCGGGACAGGGGGCGAGAAGCTATGGCTACACCTTC.

Here the CDR3 DNA reads TGTGCCAGCAGTTACCGTCAGGGATACTACAATGAGCAGTTCTTC. It specifies CASSYRQGYYNEQFF. This chain connects TRBV6-2 or TRBV6-3 to TRBJ2-1; D is perhaps TRBD1 (5 bases). Between the trimmed V and J ends, which lost 2 bases and 3 bases, there was a span of 11 bases. The CDR3 spans 15 residues. Per germline, CDR1 MNHEY and CDR2 SVGEGT.

The CDR3 spells CAWSTRQGGRPQHF. CDR3 DNA: TGTGCCTGGAGTACAAGACAGGGGGGTAGGCCCCAGCATTTT. The V call is TRBV30, the J call TRBJ1-5; 9 bases are a match to TRBD1. V trimming: 2 bases; J trimming: 9 bases; junction bases outside the gene matches: 8. This CDR3 is 14 amino acids long. From germline, CDR1 is GTSNPN and CDR2 SVGIG (reference sequence).